Below are 5 T cell receptor beta chains sequenced from a single sample in a study of blood T cells in healthy people across ages. For the second PCR, which ran for about 6 to 11 cycles, a sample-barcoded 5' primer and a J-beta primer mix were used. TCRdb reprocessed the 5' RACE reads with MiXCR, giving one entry per CDR3 protein. Of about 1.6 million distinct CDR3 sequences detected, roughly 32% appear once; the ten largest clones hold approximately 11%. Sequenced: blood. The receptors stem from a woman in her twenties or thirties in good health.

The chain employs TRBV7-9 and TRBJ2-1; TRBD1 matches at 7 bases. The CDR3 has 15 amino acids. CDR1 is SEHNR and CDR2 is FQNEAQ in the germline V gene (reference sequence). Germline trimming cut 5 bases from V and 4 bases from J; bases unmatched to any gene: 8. The CDR3 nucleotides read TGTGCCAGCAGCGAGACAGGGATTTCGTACAATGAGCAGTTCTTC. Translating it yields CASSETGISYNEQFF.

The rearrangement uses TRBV12-3 or TRBV12-4 and TRBJ2-7; D not certain. The CDR3 has 14 amino acids. The V end lost 6 bases, the J end lost 3 bases, and 15 bases lay between the germline ends. In DNA, the CDR3 is TGTGCCAGCAGCCTGGATGACCCAATCTACGAGCAGTACTTC. Translated, it gives CASSLDDPIYEQYF.

J is TRBJ2-7 and V is TRBV7-2, with TRBD2 as a possible D gene (5 bases). The V end lost 5 bases, the J end lost 3 bases, and 14 bases lay between the germline ends. Germline V CDR1 and CDR2: SGHTA, FQGNSA. This CDR3 contains 14 residues. The DNA of the CDR3 is TGTGCCAGCAGCCGGGAACCGGGCCGCTACGAGCAGTACTTC. It is translated as CASSREPGRYEQYF.

The chain links TRBV15 to TRBJ1-5, with D possibly TRBD1 on 5 matching bases. Trimming pared 1 base from V and 3 bases from J, leaving 16 bases between. The germline V gene has CDR1 LNHNV and CDR2 YYDKDF (reference sequence). The length of the CDR3 is 17 residues. CDR3 coding DNA: TGTGCCACCAGCAGAGGACAGCGACGTCTAATCAATCAGCCCCAGCATTTT. Translation: CATSRGQRRLINQPQHF.

V and J are TRBV5-1 and TRBJ2-7; 11 bases map to TRBD2. This CDR3 comprises 16 residues. V shed 3 bases and J 5 bases; nucleotides not matched to a gene: 10. In germline, CDR1 is SGHRS, CDR2 YFSETQ. The DNA for the CDR3 is TGCGCCAGCAGCTACTCAGCCGGGACTAGCGGCCACGAGCAGTACTTC. Its translation: CASSYSAGTSGHEQYF.